The rows below give T cell receptor beta chains drawn from one sample of a study of Graves' ophthalmopathy and Graves' hyperthyroidism. TCRdb independently ran MiXCR on the multiplex PCR reads; one entry per CDR3 protein. Of around 1.1 million distinct CDR3 sequences in the sample, about two fifths were seen once. The sequenced material came from peripheral blood or thyroid tissue (not recorded which). These receptors came from an adult man with Graves' hyperthyroidism. The CDR3 runs from the conserved cysteine through the conserved F or W. Rows give clone size only sometimes, using once, few, many, or a class for an expanded clone.

cdr3_aa v_call clone_size j_call
CSARVRTYYGYTF TRBV20-1 few TRBJ1-2
CSAPGRGVRDYSNQPQHF TRBV20-1 - TRBJ1-5
CSASRDRGSYEQYF TRBV20-1 many TRBJ2-7
CSVRTGGYGANVLTF TRBV29-1 - TRBJ2-6
CASSSVTGLANEQYF TRBV7-6 many TRBJ2-7
CSARVGNVYEHHF TRBV20-1 - TRBJ2-5
CASSLEGYRNTEAFF TRBV7-8 many TRBJ1-1
CASSQDRAGNTIYF TRBV4-2 many TRBJ1-3
CASSFSAGGAVETQYF TRBV7-2 many TRBJ2-5
CASSLGLAGSQPQHF TRBV7-9 once TRBJ1-5
CASSSSGALYEKLFF TRBV7-9 - TRBJ1-4
CASRTGLKTGELFF TRBV9 many TRBJ2-2
CASSLFPLGGTGELFF TRBV28 - TRBJ2-2
CASSERRGRAPEYF TRBV25-1 - TRBJ2-5